A single sample is the source of the 13 T cell receptor beta chains below, sequenced in a study of blood T cell repertoires in COVID-19. The assay was immunoSEQ multiplex PCR, and TCRdb's table has in-frame clones only and misses some. The sample consists of 150,000 to 200,000 clones, 80% to 90% of them appearing once. Sequencing used peripheral blood. These receptors came from a man in his 70s with active or convalescent COVID-19.

V and J are TRBV5-6 and TRBJ1-2, with TRBD1 matching over 10 bases. The CDR3 has 17 residues. Trimming cost V 2 bases and J 2 bases; bases outside gene matches: 9. Germline-derived CDR1 and CDR2 are SGHDT and YYEEEE. CDR3: CASSFGYRDRGNYGYTF. In nucleotides, the CDR3 is TGTGCCAGCAGCTTTGGTTACCGGGACAGGGGCAACTATGGCTACACCTTC.

The chain recombines TRBV9 with TRBJ2-1; 9 positions agree with TRBD2. The V gene end was trimmed by 0 bases and the J gene end by 3 bases; junction bases not matched to a gene: 7. The CDR3 runs to 17 residues. The germline V gene has CDR1 SGDLS and CDR2 YYNGEE. The CDR3 nucleotides read TGTGCCAGCAGCGTAGCCCTCGATAGCGGGAGCTACAATGAGCAGTTCTTC. Translated, it gives CASSVALDSGSYNEQFF.

V is TRBV20-1 and J is TRBJ2-1, with TRBD2 matching over 9 bases. J lost 0 bases, V lost 3 bases, and 3 bases had no gene match. From germline, CDR1 is DFQATT and CDR2 SNEGSKA (reference sequence). This CDR3 contains 15 residues. CDR3 sequence: CSASLLAGSYNEQFF. Here the CDR3 DNA reads TGCAGTGCTAGTCTACTAGCGGGCTCCTACAATGAGCAGTTCTTC.

This chain uses TRBV6-4 with TRBJ2-7; D ambiguous. V was clipped by 0 bases and J by 1 base, with 10 bases between them. Germline V gene lookup returns CDR1 MRHNA and CDR2 SNTAGT. The CDR3 is 15 amino acids. The CDR3 protein is CASSDSGLSSYEQYF. The CDR3 DNA is TGTGCCAGCAGTGACTCGGGCCTCTCATCCTACGAGCAGTACTTC.

The genes are TRBV27 and TRBJ2-1, with 12 bases fitting TRBD1. This CDR3 region has 18 residues. Germline lookup yields CDR1 MNHEY and CDR2 SMNVEV (reference sequence). V was pared by 2 bases and J by 3 bases, with 8 bases of the junction left unmatched. CDR3 amino acids: CASSLRDRGPAFYNEQFF. DNA for the CDR3: TGTGCCAGCAGTTTAAGGGACAGGGGGCCCGCCTTCTACAATGAGCAGTTCTTC.

The chain couples TRBV7-6 to TRBJ1-3, with D possibly matching TRBD1 (6 bases). V lost 0 bases to trimming and J lost 4 bases, with 25 bases between them. The CDR3 extends over 20 amino acids. Germline V gives CDR1 SGHVS, CDR2 FNYEAQ. The CDR3 coding sequence is TGTGCCAGCAGCTTAGCGGGAGAGTTTGGCAGGGGCCGAAGAGGAAACACCATATATTTT. Translation gives CASSLAGEFGRGRRGNTIYF.

This chain uses TRBV5-1 with TRBJ2-1; D is unresolved. Deletions cut 0 bases from V and 6 bases from J, with 4 bases between. The germline CDR1 and CDR2 sequences are SGHRS and YFSETQ. This CDR3 has 12 amino acids. The DNA of the CDR3 is TGCGCCAGCAGCTTGGGAGGCAATGAGCAGTTCTTC. It yields the protein CASSLGGNEQFF.

This chain connects TRBV3-1 (or the pseudogene TRBV3-2) to TRBJ2-2; D not resolved. This CDR3 contains 15 residues. Germline CDR1 and CDR2: LGHDT and YNNKEL (reference sequence). Trimming left V 1 base short and J 5 bases short, with 11 bases between. The CDR3 region is CASSQGVSWTGELFF. The CDR3 coding sequence is TGTGCCAGCAGCCAAGGTGTGAGTTGGACCGGGGAGCTGTTTTTT.

The chain has TRBV6-1 and TRBJ2-5, with TRBD2 as a possible D gene (6 bases). V lost 3 bases, J lost 2 bases, and 16 bases lay in between. The germline V gene encodes CDR1 MNHNS and CDR2 SASEGT. The CDR3 runs to 16 residues. The chain's CDR3 is CASSEALGGGQETQYF. The CDR3 DNA reads TGTGCCAGCAGTGAGGCTCTCGGGGGAGGACAAGAGACCCAGTACTTC.

Only a few counts were recorded for this clone. The chain employs TRBV6-5 and TRBJ2-7, with 14 bases aligning to TRBD2. Germline V gene data show CDR1 as MNHEY and CDR2 as SVGAGI. V dropped 6 bases and J dropped 2; count of bases not matched to a gene: 3. This CDR3 has 15 residues. CDR3 amino acids: CASRMGLAGAYEQYF. As DNA, the CDR3 is TGTGCCAGCAGAATGGGACTAGCGGGGGCCTACGAGCAGTACTTC.

This chain links TRBV7-9 with TRBJ1-6, with 8 bases aligning to TRBD1. The V gene's germline CDR1 is SEHNR and CDR2 FQNEAQ (reference sequence). V was pared by 4 bases and J by 9 bases, with 11 bases of the junction left unmatched. The CDR3 loop spans 16 amino acids. CDR3 nucleotide sequence: TGTGCCAGCAGCTCCTACCAACAGGGGGTTGGTTCACCCCTCCACTTT. Its translation is CASSSYQQGVGSPLHF.

This chain links TRBV9 with TRBJ2-5; 9 bases agree with TRBD2. The junction had 12 bases not matched to a gene; V was cut back by 4 bases and J by 5 bases. Germline CDR1 is SGDLS and CDR2 is YYNGEE. The CDR3 consists of 16 residues. The CDR3 region has the DNA TGTGCCAGCAGCCTAGGGCGGGAGGGCCAAGGGGAGACCCAGTACTTC. As protein: CASSLGREGQGETQYF.

This clone was recorded a few times. This chain connects TRBV3-1 (or the pseudogene TRBV3-2) to TRBJ2-2; 13 bases match TRBD2. V lost 1 base, J lost 9 bases, and 8 bases stayed unmatched. Germline CDR1 and CDR2: LGHDT and YNNKEL (reference sequence). The CDR3 is 17 residues long. The CDR3 region is CASSQVVLAGGQRELFF. The CDR3 bases are TGTGCCAGCAGCCAAGTAGTACTAGCGGGGGGGCAGAGGGAGCTGTTTTTT.